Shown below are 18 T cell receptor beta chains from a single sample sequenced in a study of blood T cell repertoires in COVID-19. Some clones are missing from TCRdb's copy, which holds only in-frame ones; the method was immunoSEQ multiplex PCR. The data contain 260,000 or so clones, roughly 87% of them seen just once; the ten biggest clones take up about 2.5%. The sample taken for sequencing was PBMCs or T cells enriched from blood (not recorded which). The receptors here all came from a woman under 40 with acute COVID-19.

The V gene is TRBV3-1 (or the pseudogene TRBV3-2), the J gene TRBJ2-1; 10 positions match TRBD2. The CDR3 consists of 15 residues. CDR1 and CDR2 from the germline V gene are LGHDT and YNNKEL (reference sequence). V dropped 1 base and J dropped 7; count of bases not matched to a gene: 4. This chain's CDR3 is CASSQGTSGKNEQFF. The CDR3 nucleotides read TGTGCCAGCAGCCAAGGGACTAGCGGTAAAAATGAGCAGTTCTTC.

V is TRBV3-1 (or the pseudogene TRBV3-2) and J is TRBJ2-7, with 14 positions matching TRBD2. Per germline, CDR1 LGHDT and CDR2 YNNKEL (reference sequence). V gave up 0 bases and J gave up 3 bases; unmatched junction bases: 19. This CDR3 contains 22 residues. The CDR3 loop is CASSQEVRQVPGTSGGLYEQYF. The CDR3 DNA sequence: TGTGCCAGCAGCCAAGAAGTTCGCCAAGTCCCAGGGACTAGCGGGGGTCTCTACGAGCAGTACTTC.

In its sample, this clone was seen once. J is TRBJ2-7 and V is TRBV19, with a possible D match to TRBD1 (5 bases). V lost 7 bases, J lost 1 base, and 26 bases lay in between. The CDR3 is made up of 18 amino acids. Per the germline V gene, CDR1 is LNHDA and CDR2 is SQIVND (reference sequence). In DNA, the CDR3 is TGTGCCAGTAACACAGGTGGAAGGGCCCCTTCGCCTTCCTACGAGCAGTACTTC. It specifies CASNTGGRAPSPSYEQYF. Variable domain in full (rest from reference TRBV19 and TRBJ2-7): DGGITQSPKYLFRKEGQNVTLSCEQNLNHDAMYWYRQDPGQGLRLIYYSQIVNDFQKGDIAEGYSVSREKKESFPLTVTSAQKNPTAFYLCASNTGGRAPSPSYEQYFGPGTRLTVT.

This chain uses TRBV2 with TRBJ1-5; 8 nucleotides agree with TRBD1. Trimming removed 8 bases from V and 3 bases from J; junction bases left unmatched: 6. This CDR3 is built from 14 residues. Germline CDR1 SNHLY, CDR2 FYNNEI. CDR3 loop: CASAGQGYNQPQHF. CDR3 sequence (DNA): TGTGCCAGCGCCGGACAGGGCTACAATCAGCCCCAGCATTTT.

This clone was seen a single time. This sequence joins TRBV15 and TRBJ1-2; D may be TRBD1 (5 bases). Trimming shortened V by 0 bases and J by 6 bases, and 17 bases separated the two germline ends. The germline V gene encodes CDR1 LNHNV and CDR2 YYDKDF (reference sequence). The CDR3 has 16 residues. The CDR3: CATSRDITGSWDGYTF. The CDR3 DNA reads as TGTGCCACCAGCAGAGATATTACAGGCTCTTGGGATGGCTACACCTTC.

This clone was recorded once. CDR3 in amino acids: CASSAGQGALTEAFF. CDR3 DNA sequence: TGTGCCAGCAGCGCCGGACAGGGGGCGCTTACTGAAGCTTTCTTT. The chain joins TRBV7-9 to TRBJ1-1; 11 bases map to TRBD1. The CDR3 covers 15 residues. The germline gives CDR1 SEHNR, CDR2 FQNEAQ (reference sequence). J gave up 5 bases and V 5 bases, and 7 bases lay outside the gene matches.

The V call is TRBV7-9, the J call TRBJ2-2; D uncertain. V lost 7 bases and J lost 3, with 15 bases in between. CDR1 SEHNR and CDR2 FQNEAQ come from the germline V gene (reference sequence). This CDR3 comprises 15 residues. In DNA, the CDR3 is TGTGCCAGCACCCTCGGGTTGTACGACACCGGGGAGCTGTTTTTT. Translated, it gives CASTLGLYDTGELFF.

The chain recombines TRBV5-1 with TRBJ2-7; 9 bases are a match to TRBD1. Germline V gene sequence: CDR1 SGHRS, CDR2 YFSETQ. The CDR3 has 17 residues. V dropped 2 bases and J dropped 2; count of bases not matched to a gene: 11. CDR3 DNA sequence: TGCGCCAGCAGCTTATTTCGTGATGGGACAGGGACCTACGAGCAGTACTTC. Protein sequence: CASSLFRDGTGTYEQYF.

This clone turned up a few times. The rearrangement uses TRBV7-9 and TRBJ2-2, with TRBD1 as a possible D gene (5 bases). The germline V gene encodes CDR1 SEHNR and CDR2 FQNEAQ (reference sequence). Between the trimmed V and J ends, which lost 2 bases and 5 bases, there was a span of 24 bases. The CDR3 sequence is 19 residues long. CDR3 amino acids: CASSLYGALGQAETGELFF. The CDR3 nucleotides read TGTGCCAGCAGCTTATATGGGGCCTTAGGGCAGGCTGAAACCGGGGAGCTGTTTTTT. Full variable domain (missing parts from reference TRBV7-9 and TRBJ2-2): DTGVSQNPRHKITKRGQNVTFRCDPISEHNRLYWYRQTLGQGPEFLTYFQNEAQLEKSRLLSDRFSAERPKGSFSTLEIQRTEQGDSAMYLCASSLYGALGQAETGELFFGEGSRLTVL.

The CDR3 spells CASGVNTEAFF. DNA of the CDR3: TGTGCCTCGGGGGTGAACACTGAAGCTTTCTTT. The chain employs TRBV6-5 and TRBJ1-1, with D possibly TRBD1 on 5 matching bases. V lost 11 bases and J 0 bases, leaving 7 bases between the germline ends. There are 11 residues in the CDR3. CDR1 is MNHEY and CDR2 is SVGAGI in the germline V gene.

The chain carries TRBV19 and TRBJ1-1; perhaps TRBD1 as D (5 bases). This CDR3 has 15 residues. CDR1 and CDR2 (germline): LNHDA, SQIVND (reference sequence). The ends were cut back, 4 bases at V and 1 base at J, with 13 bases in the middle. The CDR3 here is CASSTIMTANTEAFF. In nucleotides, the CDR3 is TGTGCCAGTAGTACTATCATGACAGCGAACACTGAAGCTTTCTTT.

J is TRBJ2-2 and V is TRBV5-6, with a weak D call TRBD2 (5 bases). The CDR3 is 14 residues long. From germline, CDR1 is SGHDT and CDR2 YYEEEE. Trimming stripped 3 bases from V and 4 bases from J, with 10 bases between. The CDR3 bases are TGTGCCAGCAGCTCCGGGATTTCCACCGGGGAGCTGTTTTTT. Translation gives CASSSGISTGELFF.

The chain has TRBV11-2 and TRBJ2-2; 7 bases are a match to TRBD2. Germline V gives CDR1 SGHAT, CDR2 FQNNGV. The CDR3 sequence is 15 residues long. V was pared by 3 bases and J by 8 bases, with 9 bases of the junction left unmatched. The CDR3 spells CASSFTGGDAGELFF. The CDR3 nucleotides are TGTGCCAGCAGCTTTACTGGGGGGGACGCTGGGGAGCTGTTTTTT. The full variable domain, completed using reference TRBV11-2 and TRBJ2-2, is EAGVAQSPRYKIIEKRQSVAFWCNPISGHATLYWYQQILGQGPKLLIQFQNNGVVDDSQLPKDRFSAERLKGVDSTLKIQPAKLEDSAVYLCASSFTGGDAGELFFGEGSRLTVL.

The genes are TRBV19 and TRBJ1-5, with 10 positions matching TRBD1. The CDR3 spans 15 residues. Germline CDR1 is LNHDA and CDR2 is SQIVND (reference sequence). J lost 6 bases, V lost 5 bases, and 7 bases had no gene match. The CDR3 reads CASSLGTGESQPQHF. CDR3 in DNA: TGTGCCAGTAGTCTCGGGACAGGGGAGAGTCAGCCCCAGCATTTT.

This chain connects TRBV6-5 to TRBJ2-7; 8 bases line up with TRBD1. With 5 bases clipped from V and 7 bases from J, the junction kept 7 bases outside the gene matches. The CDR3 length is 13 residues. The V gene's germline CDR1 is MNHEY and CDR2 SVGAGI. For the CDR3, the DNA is TGTGCCAGCAGTCCACTAGGGACAGGTGAGCAGTACTTC. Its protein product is CASSPLGTGEQYF.

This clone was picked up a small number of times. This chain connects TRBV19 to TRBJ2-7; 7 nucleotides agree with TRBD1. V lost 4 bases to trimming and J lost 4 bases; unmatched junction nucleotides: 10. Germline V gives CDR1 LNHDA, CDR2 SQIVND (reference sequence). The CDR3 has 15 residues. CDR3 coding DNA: TGTGCCAGTAGTAGCATTCTACAGGGGTCTTACGAGCAGTACTTC. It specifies CASSSILQGSYEQYF. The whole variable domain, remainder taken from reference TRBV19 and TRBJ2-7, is DGGITQSPKYLFRKEGQNVTLSCEQNLNHDAMYWYRQDPGQGLRLIYYSQIVNDFQKGDIAEGYSVSREKKESFPLTVTSAQKNPTAFYLCASSSILQGSYEQYFGPGTRLTVT.

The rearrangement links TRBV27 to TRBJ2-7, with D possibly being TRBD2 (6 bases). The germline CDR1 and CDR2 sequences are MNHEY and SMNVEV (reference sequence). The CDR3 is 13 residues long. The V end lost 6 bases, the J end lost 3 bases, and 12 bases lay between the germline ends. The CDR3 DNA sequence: TGTGCCAGCAGCTCGGGGGACCGCTACGAGCAGTACTTC. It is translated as CASSSGDRYEQYF.

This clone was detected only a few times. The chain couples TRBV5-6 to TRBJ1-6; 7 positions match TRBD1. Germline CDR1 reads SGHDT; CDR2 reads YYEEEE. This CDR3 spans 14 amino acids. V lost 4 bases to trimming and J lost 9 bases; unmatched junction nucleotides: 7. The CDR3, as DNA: TGTGCCAGCAGCCCCGGACAGGAAAGTTCACCCCTCCACTTT. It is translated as CASSPGQESSPLHF. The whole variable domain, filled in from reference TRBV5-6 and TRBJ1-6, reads DAGVTQSPTHLIKTRGQQVTLRCSPKSGHDTVSWYQQALGQGPQFIFQYYEEEERQRGNFPDRFSGHQFPNYSSELNVNALLLGDSALYLCASSPGQESSPLHFGNGTRLTVT.